This T cell receptor (beta chain) is from a study of shared clonotypes between healthy human individuals. CDR3 length equals 14 residues. The ends lost 6 bases at V and 6 bases at J; junction bases unmatched: 7. CDR1 and CDR2 (germline): MDHEN, SYDVKM. This table comes from immunoSEQ multiplex PCR, and its TCRdb copy is limited to in-frame clones, with some not included. The table records under 600,000 clones, roughly 72% of them present only once. This sequence was found in a woman in her thirties or forties in good health. Some clones in this sample may be carry-over from other donors' samples. Sequencing used PBMCs. The chain is built from TRBV28 and TRBJ2-7; the match to TRBD2 covers 11 bases. The CDR3 loop is CASRLTGTSGEQYF. The CDR3 nucleotides are TGTGCCAGCAGACTGACCGGGACTAGCGGCGAGCAGTACTTC.